The 29 T cell receptor beta chains in this list originate from one sample, sequenced in a study of cytomegalovirus exposure and HLA in healthy donors. PCR primers comprised 60 Vbeta and 13 Jbeta primers. Profiled with immunoSEQ multiplex PCR; TCRdb holds only in-frame clones, not every one. The profile shows around 120,000 clones, 75% to 85% of them singletons. Sequencing used PBMCs. The receptors shown here come from a female donor in good health and CMV-seropositive.

The chain links TRBV5-1 to TRBJ2-1; 9 bases are a match to TRBD2. Trimming took 2 bases from V and 7 from J; bases not matched to a gene: 10. The CDR3 consists of 16 residues. Germline assignment: CDR1 SGHRS and CDR2 YFSETQ. Written as DNA, the CDR3 is TGCGCCAGCAGCTTCCTTAGCGGGGGCTATGGTAATGAGCAGTTCTTC. Protein: CASSFLSGGYGNEQFF.

This clone has a single count. The chain is built from TRBV28 and TRBJ1-2; 10 bases match TRBD1. J lost 8 bases, V lost 3 bases, and 12 bases had no gene match. This CDR3 is 16 amino acids long. CDR1 is MDHEN, CDR2 SYDVKM, per germline. The CDR3 DNA sequence: TGTGCCAGCAGTTTCTTTCCCCCCGGGACAGGGGTCGGCTACACCTTC. Translated, it gives CASSFFPPGTGVGYTF.

This chain connects TRBV4-1 to TRBJ2-5; 7 nucleotides agree with TRBD1. V was pared by 4 bases and J by 2 bases, with 4 bases of the junction left unmatched. This CDR3 spans 14 amino acids. Looked up from germline, CDR1 is MGHRA and CDR2 is YSYEKL. The DNA of the CDR3 is TGCGCCAGCAGCCCGGGACAGATACAAGAGACCCAGTACTTC. It is translated as CASSPGQIQETQYF.

The V and J genes are TRBV25-1 and TRBJ1-2, with 12 bases that match TRBD1. The CDR3 covers 16 residues. V lost 4 bases and J lost 4; bases outside the gene matches: 7. The germline V gene encodes CDR1 MGHDK and CDR2 SYGVNS. The chain's CDR3 is CASSVSGTGGAYGYTF. The DNA for the CDR3 is TGTGCCAGCAGTGTATCCGGGACAGGGGGCGCCTATGGCTACACCTTC.

The rearrangement joins TRBV10-3 to TRBJ1-1; 9 nucleotides agree with TRBD1. Germline CDR1 is ENHRY and CDR2 is SYGVKD. The CDR3 runs 15 residues. V shed 6 bases, J shed 0 bases, and the junction held 5 bases outside the gene matches. CDR3 loop: CAIRGTGPLNTEAFF. The CDR3 DNA is TGTGCCATCAGGGGGACAGGGCCCCTGAACACTGAAGCTTTCTTT.

The genes are TRBV4-2 and TRBJ2-1, with 9 positions matching TRBD2. Unmatched junction bases numbered 5, after V lost 3 bases and J lost 5 bases. This CDR3 comprises 15 residues. CDR1 LGHNA and CDR2 YNFKEQ come from the germline V gene. Written as DNA, the CDR3 is TGTGCCAGCAGCCACTTAGCGGGGGCGAACAATGAGCAGTTCTTC. As protein: CASSHLAGANNEQFF.

The rearrangement joins TRBV2 to TRBJ1-5; D is uncertain. The germline V gene encodes CDR1 SNHLY and CDR2 FYNNEI. The CDR3 is 14 amino acids. Deletions cut 1 base from V and 2 bases from J, with 6 bases between. CDR3 protein: CASSEVTGNQPQHF. CDR3 DNA: TGTGCCAGCAGTGAAGTCACAGGCAATCAGCCCCAGCATTTT.

The gene calls are TRBV5-4 and TRBJ1-1; 7 positions match TRBD1. Per the germline V gene, CDR1 is SGHNT and CDR2 is YYREEE (reference sequence). The V gene end was trimmed by 4 bases and the J gene end by 4 bases; junction bases not matched to a gene: 13. This CDR3 is 16 amino acids long. The CDR3 reads CASSKDSAYRGTEAFF. CDR3 DNA sequence: TGTGCCAGCAGCAAGGACAGCGCTTACAGGGGCACTGAAGCTTTCTTT.

The genes are TRBV6-1 and TRBJ1-5; tentative D call: TRBD1 (6 bases). The CDR3 totals 15 residues. The germline CDR1 and CDR2 sequences are MNHNS and SASEGT. The V end was cut by 1 base, the J end by 5 bases, with 12 bases between. The CDR3 reads CASSEGGQGHQPQHF. In DNA form, the CDR3 reads TGTGCCAGCAGTGAAGGGGGGCAGGGCCATCAGCCCCAGCATTTT.

V and J are TRBV29-1 and TRBJ1-1; unclear D gene. Germline CDR1 reads SQVTM; CDR2 reads ANQGSEA. The CDR3 consists of 12 residues. Trimming took 1 base from V and 1 from J, leaving 4 bases between them. CDR3 in DNA: TGCAGCGTTGAAGGAGGGAACACTGAAGCTTTCTTT. It yields the protein CSVEGGNTEAFF. The full variable domain, in which reference TRBV29-1 and TRBJ1-1 provide the parts outside the CDR3, is SAVISQKPSRDICQRGTSLTIQCQVDSQVTMMFWYRQQPGQSLTLIATANQGSEATYESGFVIDKFPISRPNLTFSTLTVSNMSPEDSSIYLCSVEGGNTEAFFGQGTRLTVV.

In its sample, this clone was seen a few times. V and J are TRBV6-6 and TRBJ1-5; D not resolved. Germline values: CDR1 MNHNY, CDR2 SVGAGI (reference sequence). The V end lost 2 bases, the J end lost 0 bases, and 5 bases lay between the germline ends. The CDR3 covers 14 residues. CDR3 residues: CASSYTGSNQPQHF. The CDR3 DNA reads as TGTGCCAGCAGTTACACCGGTAGCAATCAGCCCCAGCATTTT.

This clone has only one observation. The genes are TRBV6-5 and TRBJ2-7; 8 bases are shared with TRBD1. In germline, CDR1 is MNHEY, CDR2 SVGAGI. V trimming: 5 bases; J trimming: 2 bases; junction bases outside the gene matches: 8. This CDR3 comprises 15 residues. CDR3 sequence: CASSTRTRGPYEQYF. The DNA for the CDR3 is TGTGCCAGCAGTACCCGAACCAGGGGGCCCTACGAGCAGTACTTC.

This clone was seen a few times. The chain uses TRBV30 and TRBJ1-6; maybe TRBD1 (6 bases). CDR1 and CDR2 from the germline V gene are GTSNPN and SVGIG (reference sequence). The CDR3 extends over 16 amino acids. V was clipped by 3 bases and J by 6 bases, with 18 bases between them. This CDR3 is CAWSVVRGNINSPLHF. The DNA of the CDR3 is TGTGCCTGGAGCGTTGTAAGGGGGAATATTAATTCACCCCTCCACTTT.

V is TRBV6-5 and J is TRBJ2-5; TRBD1 agrees at 9 bases. The end of the DNA aligns better with TRBJ2-7, so the J call may be wrong. This CDR3 has 15 amino acids. Per germline, CDR1 MNHEY and CDR2 SVGAGI. This CDR3 reads CASSKDRGETYEQYF. The CDR3 nucleotides are TGTGCCAGCAGTAAAGACAGGGGGGAGACCTACGAGCAGTACTTC.

The chain is built from TRBV19 and TRBJ1-2; 7 positions match TRBD1. Trimming at V came to 5 bases and at J to 3 bases, leaving 6 bases not matched to a gene. The germline V gene has CDR1 LNHDA and CDR2 SQIVND (reference sequence). The CDR3 sequence is 14 residues long. The CDR3 sequence is CASSPGTAYYGYTF. In nucleotides, the CDR3 is TGTGCCAGTAGTCCGGGGACAGCCTACTATGGCTACACCTTC.

The genes are TRBV14 and TRBJ2-5; D is ambiguous. Between the trimmed V and J ends, which lost 0 bases and 0 bases, there was a span of 8 bases. The CDR3 is 15 residues long. Germline V gives CDR1 SGHDN, CDR2 FVKESK. The CDR3 protein is CASSQDTWYQETQYF. The DNA of the CDR3 is TGTGCCAGCAGCCAAGACACATGGTACCAAGAGACCCAGTACTTC.

The rearrangement joins TRBV30 to TRBJ1-6; 7 bases agree with TRBD1. This CDR3 is 16 amino acids long. Germline CDR1 GTSNPN, CDR2 SVGIG (reference sequence). Trimming cost V 4 bases and J 0 bases; bases outside gene matches: 6. The CDR3 loop reads CAWNGDRSSYNSPLHF. In DNA form, the CDR3 reads TGTGCCTGGAACGGGGACAGAAGCTCCTATAATTCACCCCTCCACTTT.

The rearrangement links TRBV6-1 to TRBJ1-2; 7 bases agree with TRBD1. This CDR3 is 15 amino acids long. CDR1 is MNHNS and CDR2 is SASEGT in the germline V gene. Trimming at V came to 2 bases and at J to 3 bases, leaving 6 bases not matched to a gene. Here the CDR3 DNA reads TGTGCCAGCAGTGAAAACCCAGGACAGGACTATGGCTACACCTTC. It translates to CASSENPGQDYGYTF.

The chain combines TRBV7-6 with TRBJ1-4, with D perhaps matching TRBD1 (6 bases). CDR3 length: 16 residues. CDR1 SGHVS and CDR2 FNYEAQ come from the germline V gene. The ends were cut back, 0 bases at V and 8 bases at J, with 16 bases in the middle. The CDR3, as DNA: TGTGCCAGCAGCTTAGCGCAGGGGATGCAAACCGAAAAACTGTTTTTT. It translates to CASSLAQGMQTEKLFF.

This clone was seen a single time. The CDR3 DNA is TGTGCCAGCAGTGCCCAGTCCTTCTCTGGAAACACCATATATTTT. The encoded protein is CASSAQSFSGNTIYF. The V gene is TRBV6-5, the J gene TRBJ1-3; no reliable D call. Trimming left V 5 bases short and J 0 bases short, with 11 bases between. In germline, CDR1 is MNHEY, CDR2 SVGAGI. The CDR3 length is 15 residues.

The V call is TRBV6-5, the J call TRBJ1-1; D remains ambiguous. There are 11 residues in the CDR3. CDR1 is MNHEY and CDR2 is SVGAGI in the germline V gene. Trimming stripped 7 bases from V and 1 base from J, with 4 bases between. CDR3 nucleotides: TGTGCCAGCACCCGGAACACTGAAGCTTTCTTT. Translated: CASTRNTEAFF.

The V and J genes are TRBV5-1 and TRBJ1-4, with D perhaps TRBD1 (5 bases). CDR1 and CDR2 from the germline V gene are SGHRS and YFSETQ. V was clipped by 1 base and J by 4 bases, with 20 bases between them. This CDR3 is built from 18 residues. CDR3: CASSLWLGARQSNEKLFF. The DNA of the CDR3 is TGCGCCAGCAGCTTGTGGCTTGGAGCCCGACAGAGTAATGAAAAACTGTTTTTT.

The DNA of the CDR3 is TGCGCCAGCAGCCCCTTGGGAGTCTCCTACGAGCAGTACTTC. This sequence encodes CASSPLGVSYEQYF. The chain couples TRBV5-1 to TRBJ2-7, with D possibly matching TRBD2 (5 bases). The CDR3 length is 14 residues. V shed 4 bases and J shed 0 bases, with 11 bases lying between them. Looked up from germline, CDR1 is SGHRS and CDR2 is YFSETQ.

The V and J genes are TRBV2 and TRBJ2-7; 9 nucleotides line up with TRBD2. The CDR3 contains 15 residues. Germline CDR1 is SNHLY and CDR2 is FYNNEI. V shed 3 bases and J 3 bases; nucleotides not matched to a gene: 6. The CDR3 region has the DNA TGTGCCAGCAGTGATCCCCCTAGCGGGGACTACGAGCAGTACTTC. This codes for CASSDPPSGDYEQYF.

This clone has only a few counts. The chain employs TRBV7-3 and TRBJ1-1; D perhaps matches TRBD1 (6 bases). Trimming removed 4 bases from V and 7 bases from J, with 13 bases in between. This CDR3 comprises 13 residues. The germline V gene encodes CDR1 SGHTA and CDR2 FQGTGA. The CDR3 nucleotides read TGTGCCAGCAGCTACCGGGACATAAGTGAAGCTTTCTTT. Translation: CASSYRDISEAFF.

V usage is TRBV6-5 and J usage is TRBJ2-6, with D uncertain. CDR1 and CDR2 (germline): MNHEY, SVGAGI. The V end lost 3 bases, the J end lost 2 bases, and 8 bases lay between the germline ends. The CDR3 is made up of 15 amino acids. CDR3 coding DNA: TGTGCCAGCAGTTATGTCAGCGCTGGGGCCAACGTCCTGACTTTC. Amino acid sequence: CASSYVSAGANVLTF.

V and J are TRBV11-3 and TRBJ2-1; tentative D call: TRBD1 (7 bases). Trimming removed 2 bases from V and 10 bases from J, with 15 bases in between. Germline loops: CDR1 SGHNT, CDR2 YENEEA. CDR3 length: 14 residues. The CDR3 DNA reads as TGTGCCAGCAGCTTAAGGCAGGGGGGCGAAGAGCAGTTCTTC. Encoded protein: CASSLRQGGEEQFF.

This clone was seen more than once but under ten times. The chain carries TRBV19 and TRBJ1-5; 8 positions match TRBD1. Trimming at V came to 5 bases and at J to 6 bases, leaving 3 bases not matched to a gene. In germline, CDR1 is LNHDA, CDR2 SQIVND (reference sequence). This CDR3 is built from 13 residues. The CDR3 DNA sequence: TGTGCCAGTAGTTCACAGGGGGTTCAGCCCCAGCATTTT. The encoded protein is CASSSQGVQPQHF. Looking up the rest from reference TRBV19 and TRBJ1-5 gives the full variable domain: DGGITQSPKYLFRKEGQNVTLSCEQNLNHDAMYWYRQDPGQGLRLIYYSQIVNDFQKGDIAEGYSVSREKKESFPLTVTSAQKNPTAFYLCASSSQGVQPQHFGDGTRLSIL.

J is TRBJ2-1 and V is TRBV2; D is perhaps TRBD2 (5 bases). Trimming pared 6 bases from V and 3 bases from J, leaving 12 bases between. CDR1 and CDR2 (germline): SNHLY, FYNNEI. The CDR3 length is 14 residues. The CDR3 is CASSVRAGYNEQFF. The CDR3, as DNA: TGTGCCAGCAGCGTCCGGGCGGGCTACAATGAGCAGTTCTTC.